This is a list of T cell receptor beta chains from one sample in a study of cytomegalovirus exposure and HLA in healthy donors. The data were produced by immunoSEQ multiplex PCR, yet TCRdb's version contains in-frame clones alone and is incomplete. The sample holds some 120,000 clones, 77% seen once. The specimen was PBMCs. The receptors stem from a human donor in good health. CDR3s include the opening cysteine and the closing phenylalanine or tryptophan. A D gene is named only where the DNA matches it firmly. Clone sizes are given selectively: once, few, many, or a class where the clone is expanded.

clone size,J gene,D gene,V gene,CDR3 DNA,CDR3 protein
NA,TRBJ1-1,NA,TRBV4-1,TGCGCCAGCAGCCAAGATGAGGGATCTGAAGCTTTCTTT,CASSQDEGSEAFF
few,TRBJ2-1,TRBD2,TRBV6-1,TGTGCCAGCAGCCTCCTAGCGGGAGGGTACAATGAGCAGTTCTTC,CASSLLAGGYNEQFF
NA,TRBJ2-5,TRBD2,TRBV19,TGTGCCAGTAGTTCGTTCGGACTAGCAGACCACGAGACCCAGTACTTC,CASSSFGLADHETQYF
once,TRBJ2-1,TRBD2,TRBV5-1,TGCGCCAGCAGCTTGGAACTAGCGGGAGGACATGAGCAGTTCTTC,CASSLELAGGHEQFF
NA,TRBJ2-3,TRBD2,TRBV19,TGTGCCAGTAGTATTGGTAGCGGGAGATCCCGCACAGATACGCAGTATTTT,CASSIGSGRSRTDTQYF
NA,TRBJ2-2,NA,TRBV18,TGTGCCAGCTCACCACGTACAGGGAACACCGGGGAGCTGTTTTTT,CASSPRTGNTGELFF
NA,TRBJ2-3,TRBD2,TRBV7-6,TGTGCCAGCAGCTTTCTCTCCATAGCGGGCCCAGTGACAGATACGCAGTATTTT,CASSFLSIAGPVTDTQYF
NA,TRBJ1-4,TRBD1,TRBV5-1,TGCGCCAGCAGCTCGCAACAGGGGCGGGGTGAAAAACTGTTTTTT,CASSSQQGRGEKLFF
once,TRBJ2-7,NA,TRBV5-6,TGTGCCAGCAGCCCCTACGGTCCCTACGAGCAGTACTTC,CASSPYGPYEQYF
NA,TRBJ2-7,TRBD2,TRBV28,TGTGCCAGCAGTTTAGGGGCTAGCGGGAGCCACGAGCAGTACTTC,CASSLGASGSHEQYF
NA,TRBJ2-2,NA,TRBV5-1,TGCGCCAGCAGCTTTTGGGATGCGGGCACCGGGGAGCTGTTTTTT,CASSFWDAGTGELFF
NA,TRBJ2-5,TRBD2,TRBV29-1,TGCAGCGTTGAGGGACTAGGAGAGACCCAGTACTTC,CSVEGLGETQYF
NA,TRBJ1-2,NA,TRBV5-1,TGCGCCAGCATCCAGACAGCTTTTTATGGCTACACCTTC,CASIQTAFYGYTF
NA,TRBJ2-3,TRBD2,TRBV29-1,TGCAGCGTTGAGGGTACTAGCGGGAGCCGAGATACGCAGTATTTT,CSVEGTSGSRDTQYF
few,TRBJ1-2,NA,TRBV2,TGTGCCAGCAGCCCGGGACAAAATAACTATGGCTACACCTTC,CASSPGQNNYGYTF
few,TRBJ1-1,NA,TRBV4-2,TGTGCCAGCAGCCCATCCCAGGGAGGATCGGCTGAAGCTTTCTTT,CASSPSQGGSAEAFF
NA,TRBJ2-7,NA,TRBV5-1,TGCGCCAGCAGCGCTGGGCCTTACGAGCAGTACTTC,CASSAGPYEQYF
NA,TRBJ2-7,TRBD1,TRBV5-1,TGCGCCAGCAGCGACGGCCCGACAGGGGGATACGAGCAGTACTTC,CASSDGPTGGYEQYF
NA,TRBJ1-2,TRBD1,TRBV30,TGTGCCTGGGGACGGGACAGCGGCTACACCTTC,CAWGRDSGYTF
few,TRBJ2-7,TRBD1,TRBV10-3,TGTGCCATCAGTGAGGGGACAGGGGTCGAGCAGTACTTC,CAISEGTGVEQYF